The 16 T cell receptor beta chains below were found in one sample sequenced in a study of cytomegalovirus exposure and HLA in healthy donors. A multiplex PCR was run with 60 Vbeta primers and 13 Jbeta primers. Assay: immunoSEQ multiplex PCR; the TCRdb copy retains only in-frame clones and omits some. Of around 180,000 clones listed, around four fifths are singletons. Sequencing used PBMCs. The receptor source for this set is a woman in her forties or fifties in good health and CMV-seropositive.

V and J are TRBV5-6 and TRBJ2-2, with a tentative D call TRBD1 (6 bases). The CDR3 loop spans 15 amino acids. Germline assignment: CDR1 SGHDT and CDR2 YYEEEE. The germline V and J ends were trimmed by 2 bases and 0 bases, with 8 bases remaining between them. The DNA for the CDR3 is TGTGCCAGCAGCTTCAGGGGAACGAACACCGGGGAGCTGTTTTTT. Its translation is CASSFRGTNTGELFF.

This clone occurred once. This chain links TRBV13 with TRBJ2-3, with D maybe TRBD2 (5 bases). Germline values: CDR1 PRHDT, CDR2 FYEKMQ (reference sequence). The CDR3 totals 15 residues. Trimming pared 3 bases from V and 6 bases from J, leaving 16 bases between. The CDR3 nucleotides read TGTGCCAGCAGCTTCAGCGGACCTCGCCGGGATACGCAGTATTTT. Amino acid sequence: CASSFSGPRRDTQYF.

The J gene is TRBJ1-5, the V gene TRBV15, with 9 bases identical to TRBD1. V was clipped by 4 bases and J by 4 bases; unmatched bases: 5. The CDR3 spans 15 residues. Germline V CDR1 and CDR2: LNHNV, YYDKDF (reference sequence). DNA for the CDR3: TGTGCCACCAGCACCCGGACAGGGGATAATCAGCCCCAGCATTTT. As protein: CATSTRTGDNQPQHF.

This clone was counted between two and nine times. The V and J genes are TRBV19 and TRBJ2-7, with D possibly matching TRBD1 (6 bases). This CDR3 has 15 amino acids. V gave up 4 bases and J gave up 2 bases, with 15 bases separating them. The V gene's germline CDR1 is LNHDA and CDR2 SQIVND (reference sequence). CDR3 coding DNA: TGTGCCAGTAGTACGGCGGACAGCGGCGCCTACGAGCAGTACTTC. Translation: CASSTADSGAYEQYF.

The rearrangement links TRBV20-1 to TRBJ1-4; the match to TRBD1 covers 7 bases. This CDR3 is 11 amino acids long. Germline trimming cut 4 bases from V and 12 bases from J; bases unmatched to any gene: 5. Germline CDR1 DFQATT, CDR2 SNEGSKA (reference sequence). The CDR3 DNA reads as TGCAGTGCTAACATACAGGGGCAACTGTTTTTT. The encoded protein is CSANIQGQLFF.

This clone was counted once. The chain uses TRBV7-3 and TRBJ2-7; 7 bases agree with TRBD1. The CDR3 has 14 amino acids. The V gene end was trimmed by 10 bases and the J gene end by 7 bases; junction bases not matched to a gene: 16. The germline V gene has CDR1 SGHTA and CDR2 FQGTGA. CDR3 in amino acids: CATAPTGPSGEQYF. Here the CDR3 DNA reads TGTGCCACCGCACCGACAGGGCCATCGGGGGAGCAGTACTTC.

The chain recombines TRBV6-6 with TRBJ2-5; 15 bases match TRBD2. CDR3 length equals 16 residues. Trimming took 5 bases from V and 2 from J; bases not matched to a gene: 3. Per germline, CDR1 MNHNY and CDR2 SVGAGI (reference sequence). CDR3 residues: CASSRTSGGGQETQYF. CDR3 in DNA: TGTGCCAGCAGTAGGACTAGCGGGGGGGGACAAGAGACCCAGTACTTC.

The J gene is TRBJ2-5, the V gene TRBV6-5; 8 bases agree with TRBD1. Germline V lookup: CDR1 MNHEY, CDR2 SVGAGI. There are 14 residues in the CDR3. V lost 5 bases to trimming and J lost 2 bases; unmatched junction nucleotides: 4. CDR3 sequence reads: CASSPGGIQETQYF. The CDR3 nucleotides read TGTGCCAGCAGTCCAGGGGGCATTCAAGAGACCCAGTACTTC.

The chain joins TRBV4-1 to TRBJ2-2, with 7 bases that match TRBD1. Germline V gene lookup returns CDR1 MGHRA and CDR2 YSYEKL. V gave up 0 bases and J gave up 4 bases; unmatched junction bases: 5. This CDR3 contains 16 residues. The CDR3 here is CASSQDPGTATGELFF. For the CDR3, the DNA is TGCGCCAGCAGCCAAGATCCCGGGACAGCCACCGGGGAGCTGTTTTTT.

The rearrangement uses TRBV5-8 and TRBJ2-6; D ambiguous. From germline, CDR1 is SGHTS and CDR2 YDEGEE. Trimming removed 1 base from V and 0 bases from J, with 8 bases in between. CDR3 length: 16 amino acids. CDR3 in DNA: TGTGCCAGCAGCTTGAGGCGGAACTCTGGGGCCAACGTCCTGACTTTC. Its protein is CASSLRRNSGANVLTF.

CDR3 sequence: CASSFWTGAATYNEQFF. CDR3 DNA sequence: TGTGCCAGCAGCTTCTGGACAGGGGCTGCAACCTACAATGAGCAGTTCTTC. The chain carries TRBV12-1 and TRBJ2-1; TRBD1 is the table's D call and was not checked against the DNA. TRBV12-1 is a pseudogene segment. The CDR3 runs 17 residues.

On this clone itself: At the DNA level, this CDR3 is encoded by other sequences in the same sample as well. This sequence joins TRBV9 and TRBJ1-2, with TRBD1 matching over 12 bases. This CDR3 has 15 amino acids. Germline CDR1 SGDLS, CDR2 YYNGEE. The junction had 7 bases not matched to a gene; V was cut back by 2 bases and J by 8 bases. The CDR3 loop is CASSVGQGARYGYTF. CDR3 bases: TGTGCCAGCAGCGTGGGACAGGGGGCGCGCTACGGCTACACCTTC.

This chain joins TRBV6-6 and TRBJ1-5; D remains unclear. The CDR3 has 15 residues. With 3 bases removed from V and 4 bases from J, the gap between germline ends came to 13 bases. The germline V gene encodes CDR1 MNHNY and CDR2 SVGAGI (reference sequence). Written as DNA, the CDR3 is TGTGCCAGCAGTTATCTGGGAGGGAGGAATCAGCCCCAGCATTTT. Protein sequence: CASSYLGGRNQPQHF.

This clone was seen more than once but under ten times. The V and J genes are TRBV5-6 and TRBJ2-7; TRBD1 matches at 10 bases. Germline V gene sequence: CDR1 SGHDT, CDR2 YYEEEE. The CDR3 is made up of 14 amino acids. Trimming took 2 bases from V and 3 from J; bases not matched to a gene: 2. The CDR3 loop is CASSFGTGDYEQYF. CDR3 nucleotides: TGTGCCAGCAGCTTCGGGACAGGGGACTACGAGCAGTACTTC.

The rearrangement uses TRBV4-1 and TRBJ1-2; weak D call: TRBD1 (6 bases). The CDR3 has 14 residues. V shed 0 bases and J shed 6 bases, with 11 bases lying between them. Germline assignment: CDR1 MGHRA and CDR2 YSYEKL. CDR3 sequence reads: CASSQDYRVNGYTF. The CDR3 nucleotides read TGCGCCAGCAGCCAAGATTACAGGGTGAATGGCTACACCTTC.

The chain has TRBV9 and TRBJ2-7; 7 nucleotides agree with TRBD1. The CDR3 covers 14 residues. Germline CDR1 is SGDLS and CDR2 is YYNGEE. Trimming at V came to 0 bases and at J to 2 bases, leaving 2 bases not matched to a gene. CDR3 in amino acids: CASSVGTGTYEQYF. The CDR3 nucleotides are TGTGCCAGCAGCGTAGGGACAGGCACCTACGAGCAGTACTTC.